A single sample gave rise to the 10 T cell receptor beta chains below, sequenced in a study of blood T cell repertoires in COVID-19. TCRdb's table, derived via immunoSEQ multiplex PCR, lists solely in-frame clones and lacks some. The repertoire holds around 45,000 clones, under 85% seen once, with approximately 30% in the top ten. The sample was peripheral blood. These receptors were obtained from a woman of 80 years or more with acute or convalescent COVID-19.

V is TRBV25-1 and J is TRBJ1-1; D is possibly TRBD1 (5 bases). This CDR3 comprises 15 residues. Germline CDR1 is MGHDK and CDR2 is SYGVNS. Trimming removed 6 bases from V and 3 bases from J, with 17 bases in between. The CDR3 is CASSPLGGVYTEAFF. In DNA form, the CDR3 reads TGTGCCAGCAGCCCCCTGGGAGGGGTATACACTGAAGCTTTCTTT. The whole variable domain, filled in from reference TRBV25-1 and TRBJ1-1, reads EADIYQTPRYLVIGTGKKITLECSQTMGHDKMYWYQQDPGMELHLIHYSYGVNSTEKGDLSSESTVSRIRTEHFPLTLESARPSHTSQYLCASSPLGGVYTEAFFGQGTRLTVV.

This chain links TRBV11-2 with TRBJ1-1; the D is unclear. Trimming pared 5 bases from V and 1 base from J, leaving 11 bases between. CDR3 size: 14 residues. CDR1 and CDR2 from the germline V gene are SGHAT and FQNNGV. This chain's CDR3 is CASSKRNENTEAFF. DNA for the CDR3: TGTGCCAGCAGCAAGCGGAATGAGAACACTGAAGCTTTCTTT.

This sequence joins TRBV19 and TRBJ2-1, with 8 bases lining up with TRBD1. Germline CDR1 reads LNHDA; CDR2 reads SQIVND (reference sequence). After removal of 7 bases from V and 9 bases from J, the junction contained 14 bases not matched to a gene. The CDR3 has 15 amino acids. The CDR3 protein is CASKEAGGYVGEQFF. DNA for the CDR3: TGTGCCAGTAAGGAGGCAGGGGGCTATGTTGGTGAGCAGTTCTTC.

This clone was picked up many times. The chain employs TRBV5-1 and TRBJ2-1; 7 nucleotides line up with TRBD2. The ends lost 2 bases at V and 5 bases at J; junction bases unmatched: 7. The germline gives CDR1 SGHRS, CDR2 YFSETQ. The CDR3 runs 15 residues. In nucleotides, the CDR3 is TGCGCCAGCAGCTTAAGCGGGAAGGACAACAATGAGCAGTTCTTC. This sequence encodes CASSLSGKDNNEQFF.

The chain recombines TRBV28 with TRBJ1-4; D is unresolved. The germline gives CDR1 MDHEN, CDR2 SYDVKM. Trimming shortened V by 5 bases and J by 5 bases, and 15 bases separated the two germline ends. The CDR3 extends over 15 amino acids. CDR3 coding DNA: TGTGCCAGCAGTGCTATGCCGGGGTTAAATGAAAAACTGTTTTTT. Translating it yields CASSAMPGLNEKLFF.

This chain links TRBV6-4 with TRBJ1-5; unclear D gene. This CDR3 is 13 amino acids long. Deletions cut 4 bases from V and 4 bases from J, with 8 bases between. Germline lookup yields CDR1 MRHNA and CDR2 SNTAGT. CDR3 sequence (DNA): TGTGCCAGCAGTGTTGAGGAGAATCAGCCCCAGCATTTT. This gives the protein CASSVEENQPQHF.

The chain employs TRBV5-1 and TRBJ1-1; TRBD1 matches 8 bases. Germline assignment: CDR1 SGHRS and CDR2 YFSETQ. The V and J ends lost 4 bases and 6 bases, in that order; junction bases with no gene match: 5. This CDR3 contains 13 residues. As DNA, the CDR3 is TGCGCCAGCAGCCAAGACAGGGGCTCTGAAGCTTTCTTT. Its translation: CASSQDRGSEAFF.

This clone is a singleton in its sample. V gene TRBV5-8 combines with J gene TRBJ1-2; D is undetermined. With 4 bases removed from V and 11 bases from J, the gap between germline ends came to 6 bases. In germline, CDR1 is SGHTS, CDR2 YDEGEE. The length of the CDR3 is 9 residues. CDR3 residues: CASSVRYTF. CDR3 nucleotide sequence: TGTGCCAGCAGCGTCAGGTACACCTTC. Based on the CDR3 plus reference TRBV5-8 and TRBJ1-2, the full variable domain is EAGVTQSPTHLIKTRGQQATLRCSPISGHTSVYWYQQALGLGLQFLLWYDEGEERNRGNFPPRFSGRQFPNYSSELNVNALELEDSALYLCASSVRYTFGSGTRLTVV.

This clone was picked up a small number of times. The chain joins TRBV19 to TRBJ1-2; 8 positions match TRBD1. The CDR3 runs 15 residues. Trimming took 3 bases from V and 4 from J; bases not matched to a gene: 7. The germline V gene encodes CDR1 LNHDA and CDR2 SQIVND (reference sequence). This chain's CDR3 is CASSIFPDRGYGYTF. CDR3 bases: TGTGCCAGTAGTATTTTTCCAGACAGGGGCTATGGCTACACCTTC.

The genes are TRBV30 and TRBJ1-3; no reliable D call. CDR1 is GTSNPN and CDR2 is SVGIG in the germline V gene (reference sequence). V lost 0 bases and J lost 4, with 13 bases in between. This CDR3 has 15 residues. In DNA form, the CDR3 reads TGTGCCTGGAGTGTGGCCGGCGGCTTCGGAAACACCATATATTTT. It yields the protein CAWSVAGGFGNTIYF.